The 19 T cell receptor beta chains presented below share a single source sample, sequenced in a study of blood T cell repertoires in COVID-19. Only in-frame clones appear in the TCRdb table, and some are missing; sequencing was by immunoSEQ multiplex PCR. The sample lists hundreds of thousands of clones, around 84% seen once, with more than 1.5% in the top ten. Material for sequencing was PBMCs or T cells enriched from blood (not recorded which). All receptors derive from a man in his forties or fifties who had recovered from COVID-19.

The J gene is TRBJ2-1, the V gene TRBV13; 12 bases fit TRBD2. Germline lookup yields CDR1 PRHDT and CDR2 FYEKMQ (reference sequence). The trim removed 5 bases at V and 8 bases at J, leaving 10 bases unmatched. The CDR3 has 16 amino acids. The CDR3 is CASSRPTSGGRYEQFF. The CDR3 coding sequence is TGTGCCAGCAGCCGACCCACTAGCGGGGGGCGCTATGAGCAGTTCTTC.

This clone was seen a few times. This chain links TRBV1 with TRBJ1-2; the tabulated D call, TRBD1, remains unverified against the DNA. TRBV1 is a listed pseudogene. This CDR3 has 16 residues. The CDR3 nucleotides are TGCACCAGCAGCCAAGTTGGGGACACTGCTAACTATGGCTACACCTTC. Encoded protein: CTSSQVGDTANYGYTF.

The CDR3 DNA sequence: TGTGCCAGCAGCAAAGGAGGAGGGGCGAGCTCCTATAATTCACCCCTCCACTTT. It encodes CASSKGGGASSYNSPLHF. This sequence joins TRBV21-1 and TRBJ1-6. TRBV21-1 is deemed a pseudogene. CDR3 length: 18 amino acids.

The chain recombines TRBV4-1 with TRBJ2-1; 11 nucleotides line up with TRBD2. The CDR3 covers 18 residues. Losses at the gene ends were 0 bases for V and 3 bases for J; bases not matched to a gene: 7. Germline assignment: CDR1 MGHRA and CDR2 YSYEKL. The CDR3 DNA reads TGCGCCAGCAGCCAAGACAAGCCTAGCGGGGGGTTCTACAATGAGCAGTTCTTC. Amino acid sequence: CASSQDKPSGGFYNEQFF.

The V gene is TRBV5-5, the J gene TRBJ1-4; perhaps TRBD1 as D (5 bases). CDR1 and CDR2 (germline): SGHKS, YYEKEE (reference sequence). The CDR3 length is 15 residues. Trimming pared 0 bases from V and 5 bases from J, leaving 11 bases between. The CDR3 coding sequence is TGTGCCAGCAGCTTGGTCGGGGGGTCGAATGAAAAACTGTTTTTT. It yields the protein CASSLVGGSNEKLFF.

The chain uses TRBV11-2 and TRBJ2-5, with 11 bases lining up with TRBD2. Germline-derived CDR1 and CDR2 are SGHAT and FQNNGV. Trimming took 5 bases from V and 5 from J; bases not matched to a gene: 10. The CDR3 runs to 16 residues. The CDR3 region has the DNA TGTGCCAGCAGCGTTAGCGGGGGGGCCTTAGGGGAGACCCAGTACTTC. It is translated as CASSVSGGALGETQYF. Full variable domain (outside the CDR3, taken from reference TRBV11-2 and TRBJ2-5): EAGVAQSPRYKIIEKRQSVAFWCNPISGHATLYWYQQILGQGPKLLIQFQNNGVVDDSQLPKDRFSAERLKGVDSTLKIQPAKLEDSAVYLCASSVSGGALGETQYFGPGTRLLVL.

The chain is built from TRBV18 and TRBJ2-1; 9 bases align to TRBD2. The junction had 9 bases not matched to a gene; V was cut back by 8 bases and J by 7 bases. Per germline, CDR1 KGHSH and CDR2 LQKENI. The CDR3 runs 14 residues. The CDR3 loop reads CASGGASGNNEQFF. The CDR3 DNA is TGTGCCAGCGGAGGGGCTAGCGGGAATAATGAGCAGTTCTTC.

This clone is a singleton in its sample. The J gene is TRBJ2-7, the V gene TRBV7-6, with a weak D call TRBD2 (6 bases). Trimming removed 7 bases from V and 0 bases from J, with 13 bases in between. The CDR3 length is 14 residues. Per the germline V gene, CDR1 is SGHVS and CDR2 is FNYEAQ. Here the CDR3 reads CASTEREFSYEQYF. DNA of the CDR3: TGTGCCAGCACCGAACGGGAGTTCTCCTACGAGCAGTACTTC.

The DNA for the CDR3 is TGTGCCAGAAGCGGCGGACTAGCGGGAGGGCCCCCCGGGGAGCTGTTTTTT. Residues: CARSGGLAGGPPGELFF. The rearrangement links TRBV5-3 to TRBJ2-2; 15 positions agree with TRBD2. TRBV5-3 has ORF status, its function being uncertain. Trimming removed 4 bases from V and 6 bases from J; junction bases left unmatched: 7. This CDR3 contains 17 residues.

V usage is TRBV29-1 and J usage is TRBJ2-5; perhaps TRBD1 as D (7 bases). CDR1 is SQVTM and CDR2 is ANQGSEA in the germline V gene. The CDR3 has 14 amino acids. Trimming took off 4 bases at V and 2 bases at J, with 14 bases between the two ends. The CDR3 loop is CSVAGGGSQETQYF. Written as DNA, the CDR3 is TGCAGCGTTGCAGGGGGAGGTAGTCAAGAGACCCAGTACTTC.

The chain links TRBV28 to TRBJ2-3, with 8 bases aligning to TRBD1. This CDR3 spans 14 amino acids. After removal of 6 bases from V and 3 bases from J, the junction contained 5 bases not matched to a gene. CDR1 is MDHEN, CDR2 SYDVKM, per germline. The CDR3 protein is CASSQTGVTDTQYF. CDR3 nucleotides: TGTGCCAGCAGCCAGACAGGGGTTACAGATACGCAGTATTTT.

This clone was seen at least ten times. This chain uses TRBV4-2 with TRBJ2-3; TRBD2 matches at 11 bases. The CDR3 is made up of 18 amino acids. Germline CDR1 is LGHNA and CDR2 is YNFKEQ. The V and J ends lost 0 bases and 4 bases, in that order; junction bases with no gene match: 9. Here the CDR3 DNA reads TGTGCCAGCAGCCAAGAAGTTAGCGGGGGGGCCGGGGCAGATACGCAGTATTTT. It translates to CASSQEVSGGAGADTQYF.

As DNA, the CDR3 is TGTGCCAGCAGCCCCCAAGGGAGGCGGGGTGGGACAGATACGCAGTATTTT. Protein sequence: CASSPQGRRGGTDTQYF. V gene TRBV9 combines with J gene TRBJ2-3; perhaps TRBD2 as D (6 bases). V shed 4 bases and J shed 3 bases, with 21 bases lying between them. This CDR3 has 17 residues. Germline CDR1 and CDR2: SGDLS and YYNGEE.

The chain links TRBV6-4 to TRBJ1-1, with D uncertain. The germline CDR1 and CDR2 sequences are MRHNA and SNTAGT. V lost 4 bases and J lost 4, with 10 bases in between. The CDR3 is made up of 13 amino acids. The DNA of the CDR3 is TGTGCCAGCAGTGTAAACTATGGCACTGAAGCTTTCTTT. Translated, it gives CASSVNYGTEAFF.

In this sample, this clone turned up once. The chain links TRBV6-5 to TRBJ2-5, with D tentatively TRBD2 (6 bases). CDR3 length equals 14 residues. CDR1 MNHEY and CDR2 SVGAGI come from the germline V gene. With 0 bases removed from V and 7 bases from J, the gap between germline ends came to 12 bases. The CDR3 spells CASSYSGQGGTQYF. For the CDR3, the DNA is TGTGCCAGCAGTTACTCGGGCCAGGGAGGGACCCAGTACTTC.

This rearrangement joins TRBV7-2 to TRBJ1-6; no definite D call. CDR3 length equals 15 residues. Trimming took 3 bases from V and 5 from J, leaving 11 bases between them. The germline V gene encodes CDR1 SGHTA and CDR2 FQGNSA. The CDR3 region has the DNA TGTGCCAGCAGCTTCGGGAGTAGGAATAATTCACCCCTCCACTTT. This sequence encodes CASSFGSRNNSPLHF.

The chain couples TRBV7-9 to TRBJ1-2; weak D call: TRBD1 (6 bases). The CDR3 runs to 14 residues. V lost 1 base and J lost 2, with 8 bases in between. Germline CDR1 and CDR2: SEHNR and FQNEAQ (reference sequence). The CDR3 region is CASSLGTGNYGYTF. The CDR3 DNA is TGTGCCAGCAGCTTAGGCACAGGGAACTATGGCTACACCTTC.

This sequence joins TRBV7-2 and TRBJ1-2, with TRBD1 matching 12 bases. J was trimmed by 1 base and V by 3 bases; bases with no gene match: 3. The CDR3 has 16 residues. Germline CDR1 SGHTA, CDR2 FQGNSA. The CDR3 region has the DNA TGTGCCAGCAGCTTCGGGACAGGGGGCGTTAACTATGGCTACACCTTC. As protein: CASSFGTGGVNYGYTF.

The CDR3 is CASSLALTGESGYTF. The CDR3 DNA reads as TGCGCCAGCAGCTTGGCCTTGACAGGGGAATCCGGCTACACCTTC. The chain carries TRBV5-1 and TRBJ1-2; 8 bases are shared with TRBD1. The CDR3 is made up of 15 amino acids. The V gene's germline CDR1 is SGHRS and CDR2 YFSETQ. The junction had 9 bases not matched to a gene; V was cut back by 0 bases and J by 8 bases.